The 10 T cell receptor beta chains reported below all come from one sample, sequenced in a study of cytotoxic CD8 clonotypes in ibrutinib-treated CLL. TCRdb's table, derived via immunoSEQ multiplex PCR, lists solely in-frame clones and lacks some. The sample has some 50,000 clones, roughly three fifths seen once; the top ten hold about a fifth. The material sequenced was PBMCs, taken after 24 months of ibrutinib treatment. The origin of the receptors is a human donor with chronic lymphocytic leukemia.

The CDR3 here is CASSAGSATNEKLFF. The DNA for the CDR3 is TGTGCCAGCAGCGCAGGATCCGCAACTAATGAAAAACTGTTTTTT. The chain has TRBV7-6 and TRBJ1-4; D not resolved. This CDR3 comprises 15 residues. V lost 5 bases to trimming and J lost 0 bases, with 10 bases between them. Germline lookup yields CDR1 SGHVS and CDR2 FNYEAQ.

The J gene is TRBJ2-5, the V gene TRBV5-1; no definite D call. The germline V gene encodes CDR1 SGHRS and CDR2 YFSETQ. V lost 4 bases to trimming and J lost 5 bases, with 12 bases between them. This CDR3 has 13 residues. CDR3 loop: CASSTRPYETQYF. CDR3 DNA sequence: TGCGCCAGCAGCACTCGCCCGTATGAGACCCAGTACTTC. The complete variable domain, with remaining parts taken from reference TRBV5-1 and TRBJ2-5, reads KAGVTQTPRYLIKTRGQQVTLSCSPISGHRSVSWYQQTPGQGLQFLFEYFSETQRNKGNFPGRFSGRQFSNSRSEMNVSTLELGDSALYLCASSTRPYETQYFGPGTRLLVL.

This clone has more than one count but fewer than ten. The chain employs TRBV28 and TRBJ1-1, with a possible D match to TRBD1 (6 bases). Germline CDR1 reads MDHEN; CDR2 reads SYDVKM. V shed 5 bases and J shed 5 bases, with 15 bases lying between them. CDR3 length: 14 amino acids. CDR3 nucleotide sequence: TGTGCCAGCAGTCCTGGCGGGGGCCGAACTGAAGCTTTCTTT. Translated, it gives CASSPGGGRTEAFF. The full variable domain, rest sourced from reference TRBV28 and TRBJ1-1, is DVKVTQSSRYLVKRTGEKVFLECVQDMDHENMFWYRQDPGLGLRLIYFSYDVKMKEKGDIPEGYSVSREKKERFSLILESASTNQTSMYLCASSPGGGRTEAFFGQGTRLTVV.

The chain links TRBV5-1 to TRBJ1-6, with a possible D match to TRBD1 (6 bases). Trimming stripped 4 bases from V and 8 bases from J, with 19 bases between. Germline CDR1 SGHRS, CDR2 YFSETQ. The CDR3 extends over 16 amino acids. The DNA for the CDR3 is TGCGCCAGCAGCCGGCAGGCTGGGGGCGCTGATTCACCCCTCCACTTT. Translation gives CASSRQAGGADSPLHF.

This clone showed up just a few times. The chain is built from TRBV19 and TRBJ1-5; 7 bases line up with TRBD1. Germline V gene sequence: CDR1 LNHDA, CDR2 SQIVND (reference sequence). The V segment lost 6 bases and the J segment 8 bases; nucleotides outside the gene matches: 13. This CDR3 region has 15 residues. CDR3 region: CASSDIGGRGKPQHF. The CDR3, as DNA: TGTGCCAGTAGCGATATAGGTGGCAGGGGGAAGCCCCAGCATTTT.

The V and J genes are TRBV28 and TRBJ2-7; no firm D call. The germline V gene has CDR1 MDHEN and CDR2 SYDVKM. The CDR3 covers 13 residues. Between the trimmed V and J ends, which lost 6 bases and 2 bases, there was a span of 11 bases. CDR3 amino acids: CASRDQWTYEQYF. The CDR3 DNA reads as TGTGCCAGCAGAGACCAGTGGACCTACGAGCAGTACTTC.

V usage is TRBV7-6 and J usage is TRBJ1-3; D gene unclear. From germline, CDR1 is SGHVS and CDR2 FNYEAQ. The CDR3 totals 19 residues. V lost 0 bases and J lost 0, with 18 bases in between. CDR3 nucleotides: TGTGCCAGCAGCTTAGCGATGGTTGGGCGGCTGAGCTCTGGAAACACCATATATTTT. Translated: CASSLAMVGRLSSGNTIYF. Complete variable domain (other parts from reference TRBV7-6 and TRBJ1-3): GAGVSQSPRYKVTKRGQDVALRCDPISGHVSLYWYRQALGQGPEFLTYFNYEAQQDKSGLPNDRFSAERPEGSISTLTIQRTEQRDSAMYRCASSLAMVGRLSSGNTIYFGEGSWLTVV.

This rearrangement joins TRBV5-1 to TRBJ2-5; the D gene is possibly TRBD1 (6 bases). The CDR3 runs 14 residues. CDR1 and CDR2 (germline): SGHRS, YFSETQ. V was pared by 4 bases and J by 4 bases, with 14 bases between. The CDR3 DNA reads as TGCGCCAGCAGCCCGACAGGTTTCTTAGAGACCCAGTACTTC. This sequence encodes CASSPTGFLETQYF. The whole variable domain, remainder taken from reference TRBV5-1 and TRBJ2-5, is KAGVTQTPRYLIKTRGQQVTLSCSPISGHRSVSWYQQTPGQGLQFLFEYFSETQRNKGNFPGRFSGRQFSNSRSEMNVSTLELGDSALYLCASSPTGFLETQYFGPGTRLLVL.

The chain combines TRBV7-2 with TRBJ1-5; TRBD1 is a possible D gene (6 bases). With 1 base removed from V and 8 bases from J, the gap between germline ends came to 12 bases. Germline V gene sequence: CDR1 SGHTA, CDR2 FQGNSA. The CDR3 has 14 residues. The CDR3 bases are TGTGCCAGCAGCTTAGGCGGGGGCGGAGAGCCCCAGCATTTT. Translation gives CASSLGGGGEPQHF. Full variable domain (missing parts from reference TRBV7-2 and TRBJ1-5): GAGVSQSPSNKVTEKGKDVELRCDPISGHTALYWYRQSLGQGLEFLIYFQGNSAPDKSGLPSDRFSAERTGGSVSTLTIQRTQQEDSAVYLCASSLGGGGEPQHFGDGTRLSIL.

This clone occurred a few times. This chain connects TRBV7-8 to TRBJ1-5, with D unresolved. Germline values: CDR1 SGHVS, CDR2 FQNEAQ. This CDR3 has 13 amino acids. V lost 5 bases to trimming and J lost 3 bases, with 8 bases between them. The CDR3 protein is CASSPRSNQPQHF. The CDR3, as DNA: TGTGCCAGCAGCCCCCGATCCAATCAGCCCCAGCATTTT.